A selection of T cell receptor beta chains follows, all from one sample in a study of control samples from healthy donors and cancer patients. The assay was immunoSEQ multiplex PCR, and TCRdb's table has in-frame clones only and misses some. The sample includes some 120,000 clones, approximately 90% of them seen just once. Sequences were obtained from blood. The receptors were gathered from a middle-aged man in good health. The CDR3 runs from the conserved cysteine through the conserved F or W. The order of the fields is D gene, V gene, J gene, clone size, CDR3 protein, CDR3 DNA. A D gene is named only where the DNA matches it firmly. Expanded clones are given a class, and other clones once, few, many or no size at all.

.	TRBV7-9	TRBJ1-4	.	CASSQVGGSNEKLFF	TGTGCCAGCAGCCAAGTAGGGGGTTCTAATGAAAAACTGTTTTTT
TRBD1	TRBV28	TRBJ1-3	.	CASSLGQGRGNTIYF	TGTGCCAGCAGTTTAGGACAGGGGAGAGGAAACACCATATATTTT
TRBD2	TRBV18	TRBJ2-5	.	CASSPPSGGAVGETQYF	TGTGCCAGCTCACCTCCTAGCGGGGGGGCCGTGGGAGAGACCCAGTACTTC
TRBD1	TRBV30	TRBJ1-2	once	CAWTRGRGRDGYTF	TGTGCCTGGACAAGGGGCAGGGGGCGGGATGGCTACACCTTC
.	TRBV2	TRBJ1-5	.	CASSGQLNQPQHF	TGTGCCAGCAGTGGGCAGTTAAATCAGCCCCAGCATTTT
.	TRBV27	TRBJ1-1	.	CASRSFGEAFF	TGTGCCAGCCGTAGTTTTGGCGAAGCTTTCTTT
.	TRBV6-5	TRBJ1-3	.	CASSPLVAGGGTIYF	TGTGCCAGTTCTCCTCTGGTGGCGGGCGGGGGTACCATATATTTT
.	TRBV7-9	TRBJ2-1	.	CASVRSSYNEQFF	TGTGCCAGCGTACGGTCCTCCTACAATGAGCAGTTCTTC
.	TRBV11-2	TRBJ2-5	.	CASSLNAGQQETQYF	TGTGCCAGCAGCCTAAACGCCGGACAGCAAGAGACCCAGTACTTC
.	TRBV28	TRBJ2-2	few	CASSFGVGWNRGELFF	TGTGCCAGCAGTTTTGGGGTCGGCTGGAACAGAGGGGAGCTGTTTTTT
TRBD1	TRBV18	TRBJ1-2	once	CASSPKTGGGYGYTF	TGTGCCAGCTCACCAAAGACAGGGGGAGGCTATGGCTACACCTTC
.	TRBV4-2	TRBJ1-3	.	CASSPQTGSSGNTIYF	TGTGCCAGCAGCCCCCAAACAGGGAGCTCTGGAAACACCATATATTTT
.	TRBV6-1	TRBJ1-1	.	CASSEGGLNTEAFF	TGTGCCAGCAGTGAAGGTGGCTTGAACACTGAAGCTTTCTTT
.	TRBV6-5	TRBJ2-7	.	CATRDGPTYEQYF	TGTGCCACCCGGGACGGTCCCACCTACGAGCAGTACTTC
TRBD2	TRBV4-2	TRBJ2-2	.	CASSQVGEGIARTGELFF	TGTGCCAGCAGCCAAGTAGGGGAGGGTATCGCCCGCACCGGGGAGCTGTTTTTT
.	TRBV5-6	TRBJ1-2	.	CASSLSGAHYGYTF	TGTGCCAGCAGCTTATCGGGGGCCCACTATGGCTACACCTTC
TRBD1	TRBV2	TRBJ2-7	.	CASSATGDEQYF	TGTGCCAGCAGTGCGACAGGGGACGAGCAGTACTTC
.	TRBV2	TRBJ1-5	.	CASSEAWGGLSNQPQHF	TGTGCCAGCAGTGAAGCTTGGGGGGGTTTGAGCAATCAGCCCCAGCATTTT
.	TRBV30	TRBJ1-4	.	CAWSISLGREKLFF	TGTGCCTGGAGTATCTCTTTGGGGCGGGAAAAACTGTTTTTT
.	TRBV6-5	TRBJ1-1	.	CAQRGTHENTEAFF	TGTGCCCAAAGGGGGACCCACGAGAACACTGAAGCTTTCTTT
TRBD1	TRBV11-2	TRBJ1-2	.	CASKPPTGNYGYTF	TGTGCCTCCAAACCACCGACAGGGAACTATGGCTACACCTTC
.	TRBV27	TRBJ1-3	.	CASKEEGGGNTIYF	TGTGCCAGCAAGGAGGAGGGAGGGGGAAACACCATATATTTT
TRBD1	TRBV2	TRBJ2-4	.	CASRDSGTVFTAKNIQYF	TGTGCCAGCAGAGATTCCGGGACAGTGTTTACGGCCAAAAACATTCAGTACTTC
TRBD1	TRBV6-5	TRBJ1-2	.	CASSYLTGGMDGYTF	TGTGCCAGCAGTTACCTGACAGGGGGCATGGATGGCTACACCTTC
.	TRBV29-1	TRBJ2-5	once	CSMNRGLETQYF	TGCAGCATGAATCGGGGTCTAGAGACCCAGTACTTC
TRBD2	TRBV7-9	TRBJ2-2	.	CASSSKRGLGTGELFF	TGTGCCAGCAGCTCGAAGCGGGGGCTTGGCACCGGGGAGCTGTTTTTT
.	TRBV7-2	TRBJ1-5	.	CASSLAEQGNQPQHF	TGTGCCAGCAGCTTAGCGGAACAGGGAAATCAGCCCCAGCATTTT
.	TRBV30	TRBJ1-5	.	CAWSVWSNQPQHF	TGTGCCTGGAGTGTTTGGAGCAATCAGCCCCAGCATTTT
.	TRBV10-1	TRBJ2-3	.	CASGRDATDTQYF	TGCGCCAGCGGCCGGGACGCCACAGATACGCAGTATTTT
.	TRBV27	TRBJ1-5	.	CASSYRPNSNQPQHF	TGTGCCAGCAGTTATCGTCCGAATAGCAATCAGCCCCAGCATTTT
TRBD1	TRBV7-2	TRBJ2-3	.	CASSVRDRGVHNTQYF	TGTGCCAGCAGCGTTAGGGACAGGGGAGTCCACAATACGCAGTATTTT
.	TRBV4-1	TRBJ1-6	.	CASSQVVLGQRALHF	TGCGCCAGCAGCCAAGTGGTTTTGGGTCAGCGCGCCCTCCACTTT